A single sample gave rise to the 20 T cell receptor beta chains below, sequenced in a study of blood T cell repertoires in COVID-19. Some clones are missing from TCRdb's copy, which holds only in-frame ones; the method was immunoSEQ multiplex PCR. Among some 290,000 clones listed, 80% to 90% were seen once. The sequenced sample consisted of peripheral blood. These receptor sequences come from a woman in her 30s with COVID-19, enrolled during active disease.

The chain combines TRBV4-1 with TRBJ2-7, with a weak D call TRBD2 (5 bases). Germline CDR1 and CDR2: MGHRA and YSYEKL. This CDR3 region has 14 residues. Trimming shortened V by 3 bases and J by 3 bases, and 12 bases separated the two germline ends. As DNA, the CDR3 is TGCGCCAGCAGCCAGGGTACGGGGTTCTACGAGCAGTACTTC. Translating gives CASSQGTGFYEQYF.

The J gene is TRBJ1-2, the V gene TRBV6-5, with D perhaps TRBD1 (6 bases). Germline assignment: CDR1 MNHEY and CDR2 SVGAGI. This CDR3 comprises 12 residues. The V gene lost 6 bases and the J gene lost 6 bases, with 11 bases spanning the gap. CDR3: CASRSYRDGYTF. The CDR3 DNA sequence: TGTGCCAGCAGATCTTACAGGGATGGCTACACCTTC.

This clone came up a few times. This sequence joins TRBV5-6 and TRBJ1-3; D not certain. The germline CDR1 and CDR2 sequences are SGHDT and YYEEEE. This CDR3 region has 14 residues. V was shortened by 4 bases and J by 1 base, with 9 bases between the two germline ends. CDR3 bases: TGTGCCAGCAGCCCAACACCGTCTGGAAACACCATATATTTT. Translating it yields CASSPTPSGNTIYF. The entire variable domain, with the rest obtained from reference TRBV5-6 and TRBJ1-3, is as follows: DAGVTQSPTHLIKTRGQQVTLRCSPKSGHDTVSWYQQALGQGPQFIFQYYEEEERQRGNFPDRFSGHQFPNYSSELNVNALLLGDSALYLCASSPTPSGNTIYFGEGSWLTVV.

This clone has a single count. The chain employs TRBV12-3 or TRBV12-4 and TRBJ1-5, with a possible D match to TRBD1 (6 bases). The CDR3 totals 12 residues. The V and J ends lost 6 bases and 6 bases respectively, with 9 bases between them. This CDR3 is CASSQGIQPQHF. DNA of the CDR3: TGTGCCAGCAGCCAGGGGATTCAGCCCCAGCATTTT.

The chain carries TRBV29-1 and TRBJ2-7; 10 bases align to TRBD1. Germline CDR1 and CDR2: SQVTM and ANQGSEA. CDR3 length: 15 amino acids. After removal of 2 bases from V and 5 bases from J, the junction contained 9 bases not matched to a gene. The CDR3 reads CSVERGTGEGHEQYF. The CDR3 nucleotides are TGCAGCGTTGAAAGGGGGACAGGGGAAGGCCACGAGCAGTACTTC.

V gene TRBV5-1 combines with J gene TRBJ1-2, with 8 bases matching TRBD1. V shed 0 bases and J 2 bases; nucleotides not matched to a gene: 3. The germline V gene encodes CDR1 SGHRS and CDR2 YFSETQ. The CDR3 has 15 residues. In DNA form, the CDR3 reads TGCGCCAGCAGCTTGGCAGGGGGCGCGAACTATGGCTACACCTTC. It yields the protein CASSLAGGANYGYTF.

The chain carries TRBV19 and TRBJ1-6; TRBD1 is a possible D gene (6 bases). This CDR3 comprises 16 residues. V dropped 6 bases and J dropped 5 bases, with 17 bases sitting between them. The germline V gene has CDR1 LNHDA and CDR2 SQIVND (reference sequence). In DNA form, the CDR3 reads TGTGCCAGTAGCAGTGGGGGCGGAGATGATAATTCACCCCTCCACTTT. It translates to CASSSGGGDDNSPLHF. Full variable domain (outside the CDR3, taken from reference TRBV19 and TRBJ1-6): DGGITQSPKYLFRKEGQNVTLSCEQNLNHDAMYWYRQDPGQGLRLIYYSQIVNDFQKGDIAEGYSVSREKKESFPLTVTSAQKNPTAFYLCASSSGGGDDNSPLHFGNGTRLTVT.

The rearrangement links TRBV19 to TRBJ1-1; D remains unclear. The germline V and J ends were trimmed by 3 bases and 1 base, with 21 bases remaining between them. Germline V CDR1 and CDR2: LNHDA, SQIVND (reference sequence). This CDR3 is 18 amino acids long. The CDR3 sequence: CASSIGPSRGLTNTEAFF. For the CDR3, the DNA is TGTGCCAGTAGTATCGGCCCGTCCAGAGGGCTGACGAACACTGAAGCTTTCTTT.

This clone was seen more than once but under ten times. The genes are TRBV3-1 (or the pseudogene TRBV3-2) and TRBJ2-1, with D possibly being TRBD1 (5 bases). The V gene lost 4 bases and the J gene lost 4 bases, with 11 bases spanning the gap. The V gene's germline CDR1 is LGHDT and CDR2 YNNKEL (reference sequence). The CDR3 runs 14 residues. This CDR3 reads CASSLTDTYNEQFF. The DNA of the CDR3 is TGTGCCAGCAGCCTGACGGACACTTACAATGAGCAGTTCTTC.

This sequence joins TRBV7-8 and TRBJ1-2, with TRBD1 matching 7 bases. J lost 8 bases, V lost 1 base, and 13 bases had no gene match. Germline lookup yields CDR1 SGHVS and CDR2 FQNEAQ. This CDR3 contains 16 residues. The CDR3 nucleotides read TGTGCCAGCAGCTTAGTTCGCGGGACAGCAAACTGGGGCTACACCTTC. Its translation is CASSLVRGTANWGYTF.

The CDR3 is CASRSPPNGYTF. CDR3 in DNA: TGTGCCAGCAGGAGCCCCCCGAATGGCTACACCTTC. The chain uses TRBV28 and TRBJ1-2; D is uncertain. The CDR3 spans 12 residues. Per germline, CDR1 MDHEN and CDR2 SYDVKM. Trimming took 6 bases from V and 6 from J, leaving 11 bases between them.

This chain links TRBV19 with TRBJ2-2, with D possibly TRBD2 on 6 matching bases. This CDR3 contains 16 residues. V lost 1 base, J lost 5 bases, and 14 bases lay in between. Germline-derived CDR1 and CDR2 are LNHDA and SQIVND (reference sequence). In nucleotides, the CDR3 is TGTGCCAGTAGTATAGCGTCGGGACTTGGAACCGGGGAGCTGTTTTTT. It is translated as CASSIASGLGTGELFF.

The chain joins TRBV10-2 to TRBJ2-1, with D possibly matching TRBD2 (5 bases). This CDR3 is built from 13 residues. Trimming removed 9 bases from V and 8 bases from J, with 17 bases in between. Germline loops: CDR1 WSHSY, CDR2 SAAADI. In DNA form, the CDR3 reads TGCGCCAGGGTCCCGCGGGCCGGGGATGAGCAGTTCTTC. Translating it yields CARVPRAGDEQFF.

The gene calls are TRBV5-1 and TRBJ1-4, with D perhaps TRBD1 (5 bases). The germline V and J ends were trimmed by 0 bases and 8 bases, with 11 bases remaining between them. In germline, CDR1 is SGHRS, CDR2 YFSETQ. The CDR3 length is 14 residues. The CDR3 loop reads CASSLEGYAEKLFF. CDR3 in DNA: TGCGCCAGCAGCTTGGAGGGGTATGCAGAAAAACTGTTTTTT.

The V call is TRBV9, the J call TRBJ1-2; D is possibly TRBD1 (6 bases). CDR3 length: 13 residues. CDR1 is SGDLS and CDR2 is YYNGEE in the germline V gene. Trimming shortened V by 4 bases and J by 2 bases, and 9 bases separated the two germline ends. CDR3 protein: CASSPDRNYGYTF. The CDR3 bases are TGTGCCAGCAGCCCCGACAGGAACTATGGCTACACCTTC.

For the CDR3, the DNA is TGTGCACCAGCTCCTCCTAGCGGGGGGTGTGAGCAGTTCTTC. This translates into CAPAPPSGGCEQFF. The V gene is TRBV21-1, the J gene TRBJ2-1; the table gives TRBD2 as D, unverified against the DNA. TRBV21-1 is a pseudogene. CDR3 length equals 14 residues.

The chain recombines TRBV10-1 with TRBJ2-3; the match to TRBD2 covers 14 bases. Trimming cost V 8 bases and J 0 bases; bases outside gene matches: 10. The germline V gene encodes CDR1 WNHNN and CDR2 SYGVQD (reference sequence). The CDR3 runs to 18 residues. The CDR3 loop reads CASSAGTSGGTSTDTQYF. DNA for the CDR3: TGCGCCAGCTCAGCCGGGACTAGCGGGGGTACGAGCACAGATACGCAGTATTTT.

V and J are TRBV9 and TRBJ1-2; D call uncertain. The germline V gene encodes CDR1 SGDLS and CDR2 YYNGEE. Trimming left V 4 bases short and J 0 bases short, with 10 bases between. The CDR3 is 14 amino acids. Written as DNA, the CDR3 is TGTGCCAGCAGCCTCGGCGGGACTAACTATGGCTACACCTTC. As protein: CASSLGGTNYGYTF.

This chain uses TRBV30 with TRBJ1-2; D remains ambiguous. CDR1 and CDR2 from the germline V gene are GTSNPN and SVGIG (reference sequence). The CDR3 is 12 amino acids. Trimming removed 2 bases from V and 8 bases from J, with 12 bases in between. CDR3 bases: TGTGCCTGGAGTATCCTCTCGGGAGGCTACACCTTC. Its translation is CAWSILSGGYTF.

This clone was observed a handful of times. The chain links TRBV10-1 to TRBJ1-2; D possibly corresponds to TRBD1 (5 bases). Germline V gene data show CDR1 as WNHNN and CDR2 as SYGVQD (reference sequence). The CDR3 loop spans 13 amino acids. Deletions cut 6 bases from V and 6 bases from J, with 14 bases between. The CDR3: CASSRDLADGYTF. In DNA form, the CDR3 reads TGCGCCAGCAGCAGGGACTTAGCGGATGGCTACACCTTC.